The 8 T cell receptor beta chains below were found in one sample sequenced in a study of shared clonotypes between healthy human individuals. Sequencing used immunoSEQ multiplex PCR; TCRdb keeps in-frame clones, though not all of them. The sample has about 490,000 clones, 76% seen once. The material sequenced was PBMCs. The receptors shown here come from a woman aged 40 to 50 in good health. Some clones in this sample may be carry-over from other donors' samples.

The chain uses TRBV9 and TRBJ2-5; tentatively, D is TRBD2 (6 bases). V lost 4 bases, J lost 1 base, and 11 bases lay in between. The CDR3 is 14 amino acids. Germline loops: CDR1 SGDLS, CDR2 YYNGEE. CDR3 DNA: TGTGCCAGCAGCCCCGGGGGACTCCAAGAGACCCAGTACTTC. Protein sequence: CASSPGGLQETQYF.

Notes on this clone: A read error likely explains this, since a far larger clone differs by one base. The sample contains more than one DNA sequence encoding this CDR3. The chain recombines TRBV25-1 with TRBJ1-6; D remains unclear. The CDR3 is 14 amino acids. CDR1 and CDR2 (germline): MGHDK, SYGVNS. The germline V and J ends were trimmed by 1 base and 10 bases, with 11 bases remaining between them. CDR3 amino acids: CASSESQARSPLHF. The DNA for the CDR3 is TGTGCCAGCAGTGAATCCCAGGCCCGGTCACCCCTCCACTTT.

The chain employs TRBV28 and TRBJ1-2; no definite D call. V was pared by 6 bases and J by 7 bases, with 18 bases between. CDR3 length: 14 residues. Germline CDR1 reads MDHEN; CDR2 reads SYDVKM. The CDR3 nucleotides read TGTGCCAGCAGGGCAAGGACCGCTCGGGGTGGCTACACCTTC. Translation: CASRARTARGGYTF.

J is TRBJ1-5 and V is TRBV19; no firm D call. This CDR3 has 16 amino acids. The germline V gene encodes CDR1 LNHDA and CDR2 SQIVND (reference sequence). V was shortened by 7 bases and J by 7 bases, with 23 bases between the two germline ends. The CDR3 coding sequence is TGTGCCAGTATTGATCCCCGGGCCCCAGAGCGGCAGCCCCAGCATTTT. Its protein is CASIDPRAPERQPQHF.

V usage is TRBV2 and J usage is TRBJ2-1; 7 positions match TRBD1. V lost 4 bases to trimming and J lost 10 bases; unmatched junction nucleotides: 4. Germline V lookup: CDR1 SNHLY, CDR2 FYNNEI. The CDR3 is made up of 12 amino acids. The CDR3, as DNA: TGTGCCAGCAGTGGAGAAGGGGGCGAGCAGTTCTTC. Its protein product is CASSGEGGEQFF.

The genes are TRBV2 and TRBJ2-5; D unclear. The CDR3 consists of 13 residues. The germline CDR1 and CDR2 sequences are SNHLY and FYNNEI. V lost 7 bases to trimming and J lost 3 bases, with 12 bases between them. In DNA, the CDR3 is TGTGCCAGCACGGTTCGCATGGAAGAGACCCAGTACTTC. This sequence encodes CASTVRMEETQYF.

This clone was counted once. The gene calls are TRBV18 and TRBJ2-7; 8 nucleotides match TRBD1. Germline values: CDR1 KGHSH, CDR2 LQKENI. With V trimmed by 8 bases and J by 4 bases, 7 bases remained unmatched. The CDR3 has 13 residues. CDR3 nucleotide sequence: TGTGCCAGCCGACAGGGGAACGTTTACGAGCAGTACTTC. Its protein product is CASRQGNVYEQYF.

This clone was seen many times. Other DNA sequences in the sample encode the same CDR3. This chain connects TRBV28 to TRBJ2-2, with D possibly TRBD2 on 5 matching bases. The V end was cut by 3 bases, the J end by 1 base, with 12 bases between. Germline V gene data show CDR1 as MDHEN and CDR2 as SYDVKM. The CDR3 runs to 16 residues. DNA of the CDR3: TGTGCCAGCAGTTTTTTACGAGGGCGGAACACCGGGGAGCTGTTTTTT. It translates to CASSFLRGRNTGELFF.